These 5 T cell receptor beta chains came from one sample sequenced in a study of blood T cell repertoires in COVID-19. Clones were sequenced by immunoSEQ multiplex PCR, and TCRdb holds only the in-frame ones, with some missing. The profile covers roughly 250,000 clones, with about 87% appearing a single time and less than 3% taken by the ten largest. The sample taken for sequencing was peripheral blood. These receptors all come from a woman in her fifties or sixties with acute or convalescent COVID-19.

J is TRBJ2-7 and V is TRBV12-5; D is possibly TRBD2 (5 bases). This CDR3 is built from 12 residues. Trimming pared 7 bases from V and 5 bases from J, leaving 12 bases between. Per germline, CDR1 LGHNT and CDR2 FRNRAP. For the CDR3, the DNA is TGTGCTAGTGACCCGGGATACAACGAGCAGTACTTC. Protein: CASDPGYNEQYF.

The genes are TRBV28 and TRBJ1-1; D is unclear. Germline assignment: CDR1 MDHEN and CDR2 SYDVKM. Trimming took 5 bases from V and 8 from J, leaving 6 bases between them. This CDR3 is 10 amino acids long. The CDR3 region has the DNA TGTGCCAGCAGTAGGAGGGAAGCTTTCTTT. It yields the protein CASSRREAFF.

The rearrangement links TRBV11-2 to TRBJ1-1; no firm D call. This CDR3 is built from 14 residues. Per germline, CDR1 SGHAT and CDR2 FQNNGV. V shed 0 bases and J shed 0 bases, with 5 bases lying between them. The CDR3 loop is CASSLDPMNTEAFF. As DNA, the CDR3 is TGTGCCAGCAGCTTAGACCCTATGAACACTGAAGCTTTCTTT.

This clone showed up just once. V and J are TRBV28 and TRBJ2-2, with no clear D. Germline V gene lookup returns CDR1 MDHEN and CDR2 SYDVKM. The length of the CDR3 is 14 residues. Trimming took off 6 bases at V and 2 bases at J, with 10 bases between the two ends. The CDR3 region has the DNA TGTGCCAGCAGCCTCCCTCTAAACACCGGGGAGCTGTTTTTT. Protein: CASSLPLNTGELFF. Looking up the rest from reference TRBV28 and TRBJ2-2 gives the full variable domain: DVKVTQSSRYLVKRTGEKVFLECVQDMDHENMFWYRQDPGLGLRLIYFSYDVKMKEKGDIPEGYSVSREKKERFSLILESASTNQTSMYLCASSLPLNTGELFFGEGSRLTVL.

The chain recombines TRBV28 with TRBJ1-2, with D possibly being TRBD1 (6 bases). CDR1 and CDR2 from the germline V gene are MDHEN and SYDVKM. V was clipped by 4 bases and J by 3 bases, with 6 bases between them. The CDR3 has 12 amino acids. The CDR3 here is CASSWTDYGYTF. CDR3 coding DNA: TGTGCCAGCAGTTGGACAGACTATGGCTACACCTTC.